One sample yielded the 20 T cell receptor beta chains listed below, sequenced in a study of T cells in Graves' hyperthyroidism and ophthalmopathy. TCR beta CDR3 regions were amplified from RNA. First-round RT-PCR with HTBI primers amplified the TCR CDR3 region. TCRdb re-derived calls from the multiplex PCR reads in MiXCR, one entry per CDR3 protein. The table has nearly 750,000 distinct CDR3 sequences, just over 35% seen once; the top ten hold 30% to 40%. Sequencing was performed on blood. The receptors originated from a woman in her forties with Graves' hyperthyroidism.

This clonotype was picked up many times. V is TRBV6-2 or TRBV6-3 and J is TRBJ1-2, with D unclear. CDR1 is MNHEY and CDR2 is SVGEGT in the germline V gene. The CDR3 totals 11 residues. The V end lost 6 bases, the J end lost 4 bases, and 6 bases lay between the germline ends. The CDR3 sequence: CASRATYGYTF. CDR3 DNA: TGTGCCAGCAGAGCAACCTATGGCTACACCTTC.

The CDR3 DNA is TGCAGTGCTGCCCAGCGGGGGGATACGCAGTATTTT. Protein product: CSAAQRGDTQYF. The chain uses TRBV20-1 and TRBJ2-3, with 8 bases matching TRBD2. The trim removed 5 bases at V and 6 bases at J, leaving 4 bases unmatched. The germline gives CDR1 DFQATT, CDR2 SNEGSKA (reference sequence). The CDR3 extends over 12 amino acids.

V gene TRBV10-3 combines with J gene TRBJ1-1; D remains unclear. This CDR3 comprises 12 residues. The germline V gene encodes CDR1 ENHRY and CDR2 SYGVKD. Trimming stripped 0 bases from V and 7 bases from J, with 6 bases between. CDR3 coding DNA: TGTGCCATCAGTGAGTCCCGAGGTGAAGCTTTCTTT. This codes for CAISESRGEAFF.

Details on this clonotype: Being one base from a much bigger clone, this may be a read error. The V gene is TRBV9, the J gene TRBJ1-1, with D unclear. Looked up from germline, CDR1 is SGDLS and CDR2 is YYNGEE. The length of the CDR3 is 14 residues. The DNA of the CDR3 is TGTGCCAGCAGCGTAGCCCCCGAGAACACTGAAGCTCTCTTT. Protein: CASSVAPENTEALF.

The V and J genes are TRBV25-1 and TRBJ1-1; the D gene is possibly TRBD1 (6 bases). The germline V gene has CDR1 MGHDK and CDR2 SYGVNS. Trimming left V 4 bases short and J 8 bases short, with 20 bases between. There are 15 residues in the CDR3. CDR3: CASSARDTGYWEAFF. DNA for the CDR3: TGTGCCAGCAGTGCTAGGGATACAGGGTATTGGGAAGCTTTCTTT.

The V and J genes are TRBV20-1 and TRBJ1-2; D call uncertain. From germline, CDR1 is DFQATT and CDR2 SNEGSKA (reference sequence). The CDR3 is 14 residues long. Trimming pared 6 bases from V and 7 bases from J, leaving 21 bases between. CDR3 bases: TGCAGTGCGGTAGACCGTCCTGGCGGAGCTGGCTACACCTTC. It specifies CSAVDRPGGAGYTF.

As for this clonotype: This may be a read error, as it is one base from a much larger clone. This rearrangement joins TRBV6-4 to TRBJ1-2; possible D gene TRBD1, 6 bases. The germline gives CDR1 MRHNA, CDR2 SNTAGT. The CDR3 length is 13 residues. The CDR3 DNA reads TGTGCCGGCAGTGACGGAGGGGGTGTTGGCTACACCTTC. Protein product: CAGSDGGGVGYTF.

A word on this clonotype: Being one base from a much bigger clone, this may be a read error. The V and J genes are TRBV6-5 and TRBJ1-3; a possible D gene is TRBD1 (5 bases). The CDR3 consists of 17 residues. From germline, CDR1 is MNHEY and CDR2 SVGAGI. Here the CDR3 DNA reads TGTGCCAGCGTCAAGGGCGAAGCAGGGCCGCCTGGAAACACCACATATTTT. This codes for CASVKGEAGPPGNTTYF.

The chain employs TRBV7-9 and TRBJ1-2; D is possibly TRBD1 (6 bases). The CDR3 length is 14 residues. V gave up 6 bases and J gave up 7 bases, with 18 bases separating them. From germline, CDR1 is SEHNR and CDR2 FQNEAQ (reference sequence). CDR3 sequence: CASRKGGPSSGYTF. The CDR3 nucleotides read TGTGCCAGCAGAAAGGGGGGCCCTAGCAGTGGCTACACCTTC.

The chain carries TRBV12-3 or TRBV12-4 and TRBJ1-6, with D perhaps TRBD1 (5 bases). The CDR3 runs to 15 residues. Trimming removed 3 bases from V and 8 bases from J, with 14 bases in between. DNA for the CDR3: TGTGCCAGCAGTTTTAAGGGGAGCGTCCATTCACCCCTCCACTTT. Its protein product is CASSFKGSVHSPLHF.

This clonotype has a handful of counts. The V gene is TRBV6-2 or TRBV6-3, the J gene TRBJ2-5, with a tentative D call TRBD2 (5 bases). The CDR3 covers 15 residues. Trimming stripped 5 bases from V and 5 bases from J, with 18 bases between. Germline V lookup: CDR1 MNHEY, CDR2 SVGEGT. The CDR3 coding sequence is TGTGCCAGCAGTCCCTCTCGTACTAGGCTGGAGACCCAGTACTTC. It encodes CASSPSRTRLETQYF.

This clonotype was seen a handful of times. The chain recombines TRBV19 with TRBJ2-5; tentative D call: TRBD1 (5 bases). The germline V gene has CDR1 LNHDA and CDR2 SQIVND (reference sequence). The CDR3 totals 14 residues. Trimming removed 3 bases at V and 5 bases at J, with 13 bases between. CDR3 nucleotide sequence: TGTGCCAGTAGTATCGGCAGGGCCCCGGAGACCCAGTACTTC. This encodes CASSIGRAPETQYF.

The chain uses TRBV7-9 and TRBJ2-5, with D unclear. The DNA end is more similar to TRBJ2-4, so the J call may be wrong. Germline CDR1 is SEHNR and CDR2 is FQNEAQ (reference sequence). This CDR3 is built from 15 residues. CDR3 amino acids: CASSPVLTAKNIQYF. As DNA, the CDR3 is TGTGCCAGCAGCCCCGTCTTGACGGCCAAAAACATTCAGTACTTC.

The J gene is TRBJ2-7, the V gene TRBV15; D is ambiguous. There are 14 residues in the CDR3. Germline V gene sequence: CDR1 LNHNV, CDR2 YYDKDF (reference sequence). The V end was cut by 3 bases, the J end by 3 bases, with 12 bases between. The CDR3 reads CATSSLGQDYEQYF. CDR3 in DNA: TGTGCCACCAGCAGTTTAGGGCAAGACTACGAGCAGTACTTC.

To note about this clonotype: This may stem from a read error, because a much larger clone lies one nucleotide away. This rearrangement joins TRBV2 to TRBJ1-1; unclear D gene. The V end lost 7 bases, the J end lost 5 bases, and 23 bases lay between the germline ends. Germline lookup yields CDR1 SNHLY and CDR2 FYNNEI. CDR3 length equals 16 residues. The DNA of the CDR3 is TGTGCCAGCACGCGTCGTGGGCGGTTGGATGGGACTGAAGCTTTCTTT. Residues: CASTRRGRLDGTEAFF. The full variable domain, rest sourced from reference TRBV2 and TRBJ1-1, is EPEVTQTPSHQVTQMGQEVILRCVPISNHLYFYWYRQILGQKVEFLVSFYNNEISEKSEIFDDQFSVERPDGSNFTLKIRSTKLEDSAMYFCASTRRGRLDGTEAFFGQGTRLTVV.

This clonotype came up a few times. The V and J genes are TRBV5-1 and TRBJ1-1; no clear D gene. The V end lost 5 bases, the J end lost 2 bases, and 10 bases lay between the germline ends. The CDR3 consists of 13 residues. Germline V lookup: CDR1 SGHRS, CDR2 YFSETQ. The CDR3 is CASRSRANTEAFF. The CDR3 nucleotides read TGCGCCAGCAGGAGCCGGGCAAACACTGAAGCTTTCTTT.

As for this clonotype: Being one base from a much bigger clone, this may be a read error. This chain's CDR3 is CAISHGPGRNYGYTF. As DNA, the CDR3 is TGTGCCATCAGTCACGGCCCCGGGAGAAACTATGGCTACACCTTC. The chain is built from TRBV10-3 and TRBJ1-2; D is undetermined. Deletions cut 5 bases from V and 2 bases from J, with 15 bases between. This CDR3 has 15 residues. Germline V gene data show CDR1 as ENHRY and CDR2 as SYGVKD.

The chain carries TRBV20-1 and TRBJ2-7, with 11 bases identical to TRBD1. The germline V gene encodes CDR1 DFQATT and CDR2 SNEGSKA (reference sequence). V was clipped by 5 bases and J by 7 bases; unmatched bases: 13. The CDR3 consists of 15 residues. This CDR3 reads CSALAFGQGAREQYF. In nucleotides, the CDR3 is TGCAGTGCTCTCGCCTTTGGACAGGGGGCAAGGGAGCAGTACTTC.

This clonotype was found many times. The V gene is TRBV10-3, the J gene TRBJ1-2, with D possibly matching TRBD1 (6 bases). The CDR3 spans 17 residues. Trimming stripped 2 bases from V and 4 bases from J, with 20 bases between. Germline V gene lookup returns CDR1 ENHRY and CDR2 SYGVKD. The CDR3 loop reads CAISEMTGGALGYGYTF. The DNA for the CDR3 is TGTGCCATCAGTGAGATGACGGGGGGCGCTCTGGGCTATGGCTACACCTTC.

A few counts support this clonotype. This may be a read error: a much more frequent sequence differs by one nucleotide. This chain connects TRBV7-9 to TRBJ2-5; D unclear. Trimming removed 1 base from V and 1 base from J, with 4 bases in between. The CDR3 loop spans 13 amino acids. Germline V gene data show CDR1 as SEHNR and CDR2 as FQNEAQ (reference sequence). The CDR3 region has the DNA TGTGCCAGCAGCTTAGAGATCCAAGAGACCCAGTACTTC. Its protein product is CASSLEIQETQYF.